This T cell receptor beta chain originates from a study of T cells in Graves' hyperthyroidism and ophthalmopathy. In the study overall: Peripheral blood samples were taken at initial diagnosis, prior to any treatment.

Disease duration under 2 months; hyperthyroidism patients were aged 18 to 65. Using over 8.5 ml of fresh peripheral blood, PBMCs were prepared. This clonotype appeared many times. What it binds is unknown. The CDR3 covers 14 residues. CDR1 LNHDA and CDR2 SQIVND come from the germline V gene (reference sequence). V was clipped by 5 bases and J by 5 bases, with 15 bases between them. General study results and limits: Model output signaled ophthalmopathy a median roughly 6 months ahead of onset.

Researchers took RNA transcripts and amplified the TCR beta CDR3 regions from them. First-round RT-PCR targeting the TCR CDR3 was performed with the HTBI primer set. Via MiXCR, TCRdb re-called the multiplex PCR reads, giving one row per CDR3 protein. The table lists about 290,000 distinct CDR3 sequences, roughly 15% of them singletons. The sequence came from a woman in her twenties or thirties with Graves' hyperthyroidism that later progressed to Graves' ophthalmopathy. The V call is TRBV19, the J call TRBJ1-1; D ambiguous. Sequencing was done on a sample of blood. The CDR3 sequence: CASSLQSGWTEAFF. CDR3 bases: TGTGCCAGTAGTCTGCAATCTGGCTGGACTGAAGCTTTCTTT.